These 32 T cell receptor beta chains came from one sample sequenced in a study of T-cell memory formation after mild COVID-19. In TCRdb, the 5' RACE reads were re-called with MiXCR into one record per CDR3 protein. The sample lists approximately 89,000 distinct CDR3 sequences, 20% to 30% seen once, with roughly two fifths in the top ten. The sequenced sample was PBMCs or a T cell subset sorted from them (not recorded which). These receptors came from a young man who had mild COVID-19 (a few samples of this study predate the infection). Cell type and time point are not known.

J is TRBJ2-5 and V is TRBV5-1; 7 bases fit TRBD2. The CDR3 is made up of 12 amino acids. The V and J ends lost 7 bases and 3 bases, in that order; junction bases with no gene match: 3. Germline V gives CDR1 SGHRS, CDR2 YFSETQ. CDR3 in amino acids: CASRGVEETQYF. CDR3 bases: TGCGCCAGCCGGGGGGTGGAAGAGACCCAGTACTTC.

This clonotype has ten or more counts. This rearrangement joins TRBV9 to TRBJ2-3, with 8 bases aligning to TRBD2. The CDR3 has 15 residues. From germline, CDR1 is SGDLS and CDR2 YYNGEE. V gave up 2 bases and J gave up 0 bases; unmatched junction bases: 2. In nucleotides, the CDR3 is TGTGCCAGCAGCGTGGTAGCGGGGAGCACAGATACGCAGTATTTT. Amino acids: CASSVVAGSTDTQYF.

The rearrangement uses TRBV20-1 and TRBJ2-1; D may be TRBD2 (6 bases). Germline CDR1 reads DFQATT; CDR2 reads SNEGSKA (reference sequence). Trimming pared 0 bases from V and 0 bases from J, leaving 15 bases between. The CDR3 contains 17 residues. CDR3 region: CSARDLGGGDSYNEQFF. The CDR3, as DNA: TGCAGTGCTAGAGATCTGGGCGGCGGGGACTCCTACAATGAGCAGTTCTTC.

The rearrangement links TRBV28 to TRBJ2-2; maybe TRBD1 (6 bases). Germline V CDR1 and CDR2: MDHEN, SYDVKM. The ends were cut back, 6 bases at V and 5 bases at J, with 13 bases in the middle. The CDR3 has 14 amino acids. The CDR3 protein is CASRRKGVTGELFF. The DNA for the CDR3 is TGTGCCAGCAGACGGAAGGGGGTTACCGGGGAGCTGTTTTTT.

This clonotype came up a few times. The V and J genes are TRBV7-6 and TRBJ1-4; D is perhaps TRBD1 (5 bases). The germline CDR1 and CDR2 sequences are SGHVS and FNYEAQ. This CDR3 contains 16 residues. V shed 5 bases and J shed 8 bases, with 21 bases lying between them. As DNA, the CDR3 is TGTGCCAGCAGCCCCCTGGGTTTGGGACTAGAAGAAAAACTGTTTTTT. As protein: CASSPLGLGLEEKLFF.

The chain links TRBV2 to TRBJ2-7; TRBD1 is a possible D gene (6 bases). The V end lost 9 bases, the J end lost 2 bases, and 8 bases lay between the germline ends. The CDR3 extends over 11 amino acids. Germline V CDR1 and CDR2: SNHLY, FYNNEI. In nucleotides, the CDR3 is TGTGCCAGTGGGGGCCCCTACGAGCAGTACGTC. This translates into CASGGPYEQYV.

J is TRBJ1-1 and V is TRBV29-1; D is uncertain. Between the trimmed V and J ends, which lost 7 bases and 1 base, there was a span of 10 bases. This CDR3 is 12 amino acids long. Germline lookup yields CDR1 SQVTM and CDR2 ANQGSEA. CDR3 protein: CSATDGNTEAFF. The CDR3 DNA reads as TGCAGCGCTACGGATGGGAACACTGAAGCTTTCTTT.

This rearrangement joins TRBV4-3 to TRBJ2-3, with 7 bases lining up with TRBD2. Germline trimming cut 5 bases from V and 4 bases from J; bases unmatched to any gene: 12. This CDR3 contains 16 residues. CDR1 and CDR2 (germline): LGHNA, YSLEER. The CDR3 loop reads CASSAWDVRGADTQYF. Here the CDR3 DNA reads TGCGCCAGCAGCGCCTGGGACGTCCGGGGGGCAGATACGCAGTATTTT.

Only a few counts were recorded for this clonotype. The V gene is TRBV11-2, the J gene TRBJ1-3; D remains ambiguous. Germline V lookup: CDR1 SGHAT, CDR2 FQNNGV. This CDR3 has 12 amino acids. The germline V and J ends were trimmed by 2 bases and 8 bases, with 7 bases remaining between them. CDR3 sequence reads: CASSLFRDTIYF. DNA of the CDR3: TGTGCCAGCAGCTTATTTCGGGACACCATATATTTT.

This clonotype was counted between two and nine times. The chain recombines TRBV5-5 with TRBJ2-2; 9 positions agree with TRBD1. Trimming took 2 bases from V and 7 from J; bases not matched to a gene: 9. In germline, CDR1 is SGHKS, CDR2 YYEKEE (reference sequence). This CDR3 spans 16 amino acids. CDR3: CASSFFEQGAGGELFF. In DNA, the CDR3 is TGTGCCAGCAGCTTTTTCGAACAGGGGGCCGGCGGGGAGCTGTTTTTT.

This clonotype was detected a few times. The J gene is TRBJ2-7, the V gene TRBV11-2; D unresolved. The CDR3 contains 13 residues. V was pared by 3 bases and J by 3 bases, with 9 bases between. The germline V gene has CDR1 SGHAT and CDR2 FQNNGV. DNA of the CDR3: TGTGCCAGCAGCTTTGATCCTAACTACGAGCAGTACTTC. The encoded protein is CASSFDPNYEQYF. The full variable domain, in which reference TRBV11-2 and TRBJ2-7 provide the parts outside the CDR3, is EAGVAQSPRYKIIEKRQSVAFWCNPISGHATLYWYQQILGQGPKLLIQFQNNGVVDDSQLPKDRFSAERLKGVDSTLKIQPAKLEDSAVYLCASSFDPNYEQYFGPGTRLTVT.

The gene calls are TRBV30 and TRBJ2-7; 8 bases line up with TRBD1. The length of the CDR3 is 15 residues. Trimming cost V 4 bases and J 5 bases; bases outside gene matches: 13. Germline V gene lookup returns CDR1 GTSNPN and CDR2 SVGIG (reference sequence). CDR3: CAWTGLGTGLNEQYF. CDR3 bases: TGTGCCTGGACCGGGCTCGGGACAGGATTGAACGAGCAGTACTTC.

Only a few counts were recorded for this clonotype. V gene TRBV20-1 combines with J gene TRBJ1-2, with D perhaps TRBD1 (5 bases). CDR3 length: 13 amino acids. Trimming left V 5 bases short and J 0 bases short, with 10 bases between. Germline V CDR1 and CDR2: DFQATT, SNEGSKA (reference sequence). CDR3 in amino acids: CSALDITNYGYTF. The DNA for the CDR3 is TGCAGTGCTTTGGACATTACTAACTATGGCTACACCTTC.

The gene calls are TRBV7-2 and TRBJ2-1; the match to TRBD2 covers 8 bases. Trimming at V came to 3 bases and at J to 10 bases, leaving 5 bases not matched to a gene. Germline CDR1 reads SGHTA; CDR2 reads FQGNSA. This CDR3 has 13 amino acids. CDR3 sequence: CASSLDGRGEQFF. The CDR3 DNA is TGTGCCAGCAGCTTGGACGGGAGGGGGGAGCAGTTCTTC.

The chain uses TRBV4-3 and TRBJ2-1; possibly TRBD2 for D (6 bases). The CDR3 length is 15 residues. Deletions cut 8 bases from V and 2 bases from J, with 16 bases between. Germline loops: CDR1 LGHNA, CDR2 YSLEER. As DNA, the CDR3 is TGCGCCAGCCGCGCGCAGCGGGCCGCCTACAATGAGCAGTTCTTC. It is translated as CASRAQRAAYNEQFF.

This clonotype came up a few times. The chain couples TRBV12-3 or TRBV12-4 to TRBJ2-7; a weak D match, TRBD1 (5 bases). The CDR3 contains 12 residues. Between the trimmed V and J ends, which lost 7 bases and 4 bases, there was a span of 11 bases. CDR3 sequence (DNA): TGTGCCAGCAATAGGGGATCTTACGAGCAGTACTTC. Translation: CASNRGSYEQYF.

This clonotype was counted a few times. The V and J genes are TRBV29-1 and TRBJ2-3; D possibly corresponds to TRBD1 (6 bases). Germline-derived CDR1 and CDR2 are SQVTM and ANQGSEA. CDR3 length equals 15 residues. V lost 1 base to trimming and J lost 2 bases, with 13 bases between them. In DNA form, the CDR3 reads TGCAGCGTTGAAGGGACAGAGGGACACACAGATACGCAGTATTTT. Translating it yields CSVEGTEGHTDTQYF.

This clonotype was counted only a few times. The chain links TRBV20-1 to TRBJ2-3, with D tentatively TRBD2 (5 bases). V lost 0 bases and J lost 5, with 15 bases in between. The CDR3 spans 15 residues. The germline CDR1 and CDR2 sequences are DFQATT and SNEGSKA (reference sequence). CDR3 nucleotide sequence: TGCAGTGCTAGAGATAACGCGGGCTTGGTAGATACGCAGTATTTT. Translated: CSARDNAGLVDTQYF.

This clonotype appeared a few times. The chain recombines TRBV7-2 with TRBJ1-5, with D hard to call. Germline loops: CDR1 SGHTA, CDR2 FQGNSA. V dropped 4 bases and J dropped 3 bases, with 13 bases sitting between them. The CDR3 extends over 15 amino acids. The CDR3 DNA reads as TGTGCCAGCAGCTCACTTCAGGATAACAATCAGCCCCAGCATTTT. Translated: CASSSLQDNNQPQHF.

The chain uses TRBV11-1 and TRBJ2-7, with D unclear. The V end was cut by 1 base, the J end by 0 bases, with 7 bases between. The CDR3 spans 14 residues. CDR1 is SGHAT, CDR2 FQDESV, per germline (reference sequence). The CDR3 bases are TGTGCCAGCAGCTTAGGACGGCCCTCCTACGAGCAGTACTTC. Encoded protein: CASSLGRPSYEQYF.

The CDR3 nucleotides are TGTGCCAGCAGTTTCGGGGGGAATGGCTACACCTTC. Translation gives CASSFGGNGYTF. This chain uses TRBV27 with TRBJ1-2; maybe TRBD1 (5 bases). CDR1 and CDR2 (germline): MNHEY, SMNVEV (reference sequence). Trimming took 3 bases from V and 6 from J, leaving 8 bases between them. This CDR3 is built from 12 residues.

This chain joins TRBV6-2 or TRBV6-3 and TRBJ1-6, with TRBD1 identical over 9 bases. CDR3 length: 15 residues. Germline CDR1 and CDR2: MNHEY and SVGEGT. With V trimmed by 9 bases and J by 7 bases, 10 bases remained unmatched. The CDR3 is CASAYRGPWNSPLHF. DNA for the CDR3: TGTGCCAGTGCTTACAGGGGGCCCTGGAATTCACCCCTCCACTTT.

The chain combines TRBV7-8 with TRBJ1-4, with D uncertain. Trimming left V 4 bases short and J 8 bases short, with 8 bases between. The germline gives CDR1 SGHVS, CDR2 FQNEAQ. The CDR3 contains 12 residues. The chain's CDR3 is CASSSDWEKLFF. CDR3 sequence (DNA): TGTGCCAGCAGCTCGGACTGGGAAAAACTGTTTTTT. Filled out from reference TRBV7-8 and TRBJ1-4, the complete variable domain reads GAGVSQSPRYKVAKRGQDVALRCDPISGHVSLFWYQQALGQGPEFLTYFQNEAQLDKSGLPSDRFFAERPEGSVSTLKIQRTQQEDSAVYLCASSSDWEKLFFGSGTQLSVL.

The chain is built from TRBV27 and TRBJ2-7; D unclear. CDR1 and CDR2 from the germline V gene are MNHEY and SMNVEV (reference sequence). The V end was cut by 3 bases, the J end by 6 bases, with 18 bases between. CDR3 length: 15 amino acids. Here the CDR3 reads CASSLIGSTDTEQYF. CDR3 sequence (DNA): TGTGCCAGCAGTTTGATTGGTAGCACAGACACCGAGCAGTACTTC.

The chain links TRBV5-1 to TRBJ2-3; 7 bases fit TRBD2. V dropped 0 bases and J dropped 3; count of bases not matched to a gene: 4. The CDR3 consists of 15 residues. CDR1 SGHRS and CDR2 YFSETQ come from the germline V gene. The CDR3 nucleotides are TGCGCCAGCAGCTTGGAGGGACTACCTACAGATACGCAGTATTTT. It yields the protein CASSLEGLPTDTQYF.

In this sample, this clonotype turned up a few times. An end of the junction differs from the germline gene, which may be a read error. V usage is TRBV6-5 and J usage is TRBJ2-3; TRBD2 aligns across 8 bases. The CDR3 is 15 amino acids. Germline CDR1 reads MNHEY; CDR2 reads SVGAGI. The CDR3 DNA follows: TGTGCCAGCAGCTACTCCGGGGGGGCCCCAGATACGCAGTATTTT. Amino acids: CASSYSGGAPDTQYF.

The chain joins TRBV28 to TRBJ1-1, with D possibly TRBD1 on 5 matching bases. Germline V CDR1 and CDR2: MDHEN, SYDVKM. The CDR3 runs to 14 residues. V lost 7 bases and J 4 bases, leaving 16 bases between the germline ends. CDR3 bases: TGTGCCAGCAACCCCTCAGGGTTGGGCACTGAAGCTTTCTTT. Protein product: CASNPSGLGTEAFF.

The rearrangement joins TRBV10-3 to TRBJ1-1; D is uncertain. Trimming pared 0 bases from V and 1 base from J, leaving 6 bases between. This CDR3 has 14 amino acids. CDR1 is ENHRY, CDR2 SYGVKD, per germline. The CDR3 region is CAISESKGNTEAFF. The CDR3 DNA sequence: TGTGCCATCAGTGAGTCGAAGGGGAACACTGAAGCTTTCTTT.

This clonotype was seen just once. CDR3: CASSLPGGEEQFF. For the CDR3, the DNA is TGTGCCAGCAGCTTACCGGGGGGGGAAGAGCAGTTCTTC. V is TRBV7-7 and J is TRBJ2-1; 8 positions agree with TRBD2. The CDR3 is made up of 13 amino acids. J gave up 10 bases and V 2 bases, and 4 bases lay outside the gene matches. CDR1 SSHAT and CDR2 FNYEAQ come from the germline V gene (reference sequence).

The chain recombines TRBV6-4 with TRBJ1-4; the D is unclear. The germline V gene encodes CDR1 MRHNA and CDR2 SNTAGT. V lost 0 bases and J lost 0, with 8 bases in between. The CDR3 has 16 amino acids. CDR3 amino acids: CASSDSGPATNEKLFF. DNA of the CDR3: TGTGCCAGCAGTGACTCGGGTCCTGCAACTAATGAAAAACTGTTTTTT.

This clonotype has a single count. The rearrangement uses TRBV11-2 and TRBJ2-7; D is undetermined. The V gene lost 3 bases and the J gene lost 3 bases, with 9 bases spanning the gap. Per the germline V gene, CDR1 is SGHAT and CDR2 is FQNNGV. The CDR3 sequence is 13 residues long. The CDR3 spells CASSFGLYYEQYV. DNA of the CDR3: TGTGCCAGCAGCTTCGGGCTCTACTACGAGCAGTACGTC.

In its sample, this clonotype was seen a few times. The rearrangement uses TRBV7-2 and TRBJ2-7; the match to TRBD1 covers 7 bases. Germline CDR1 reads SGHTA; CDR2 reads FQGNSA. The CDR3 covers 14 residues. V gave up 5 bases and J gave up 0 bases; unmatched junction bases: 4. The CDR3 here is CASSPWTGSYEQYF. In DNA, the CDR3 is TGTGCCAGCAGCCCCTGGACAGGCTCCTACGAGCAGTACTTC.